This T cell receptor beta chain was identified during a study of tumor-infiltrating lymphocytes in primary liver carcinoma. Study in general: Sample counts of productive TCRbeta reads spanned roughly 3.5 to 7.13 million; these counts were similar across tissue types.

From about 530 ng total RNA, TCR beta cDNA was generated with a primer in the constant region. Three-round nested multiplex PCR performed with slightly modified ARM-PCR produced the TCR beta libraries. Two initial PCR rounds of about 11 cycles each paired TRBV1-TRBV30 forward primers with a C-beta reverse primer. TCRdb fed the multiplex PCR reads into MiXCR, producing one record per CDR3 protein. The table includes roughly 50,000 distinct CDR3 sequences, about three quarters detected once. The germline V gene has CDR1 SGHAT and CDR2 FQNNGV. The length of the CDR3 is 14 residues. For each extraction, RNA and DNA were obtained together from around 18-30 mg of unsorted bulk tissue. Comment on this clonotype: At one end the junction does not follow the germline gene, possibly because of a read error.

The sequenced material came from liver tumor tissue from sampling region 2. Documented subset: tumor region T2, inferior pole. The gene calls are TRBV11-2 and TRBJ2-5; D is possibly TRBD1 (5 bases). The receptor comes from a man aged 40-49 years with primary liver carcinoma and hepatitis B virus infection. CDR3 region: CASSFWGTQETQYF. In DNA form, the CDR3 reads TGTGCTAGCAGCTTCTGGGGCACCCAAGAGACCCAGTACTTC.